One sample yielded the 25 T cell receptor beta chains listed below, sequenced in a study of cytomegalovirus exposure and HLA in healthy donors. Assay: immunoSEQ multiplex PCR; the TCRdb copy retains only in-frame clones and omits some. The sample has 200,000 to 300,000 clones; roughly 88% are singletons. Sequenced input: PBMCs. All receptors come from a woman aged 25 to 39 in good health and CMV-seronegative.

This chain connects TRBV7-9 to TRBJ1-1; no firm D call. The CDR3 consists of 13 residues. Germline CDR1 SEHNR, CDR2 FQNEAQ (reference sequence). V lost 0 bases and J lost 9, with 11 bases in between. The CDR3 loop reads CASSLAGRIKAFF. The CDR3 DNA reads TGTGCCAGCAGCTTAGCAGGGCGAATTAAAGCTTTCTTT.

The gene calls are TRBV27 and TRBJ2-1, with 11 bases fitting TRBD2. J gave up 9 bases and V 5 bases, and 6 bases lay outside the gene matches. From germline, CDR1 is MNHEY and CDR2 SMNVEV (reference sequence). The CDR3 spans 14 residues. The CDR3 bases are TGTGCCAGCAGTAAACTAGCGGGAGTTGGTGAGCAGTTCTTC. Its protein product is CASSKLAGVGEQFF.

In the case of this clone: An end of the junction differs from the germline gene, which may be a read error. This chain uses TRBV19 with TRBJ1-3; D call uncertain. This CDR3 spans 12 amino acids. Germline lookup yields CDR1 LNHDA and CDR2 SQIVND (reference sequence). The CDR3 DNA sequence: TGTGCCAGTAGCACCTCTGGAAACTCCATATATTTT. It yields the protein CASSTSGNSIYF.

The chain uses TRBV11-2 and TRBJ1-1; the D gene is possibly TRBD1 (6 bases). The germline gives CDR1 SGHAT, CDR2 FQNNGV. Between the trimmed V and J ends, which lost 4 bases and 1 base, there was a span of 10 bases. This CDR3 comprises 14 residues. CDR3 loop: CASSSLTGNTEAFF. The DNA of the CDR3 is TGTGCCAGCAGCTCGTTGACAGGGAACACTGAAGCTTTCTTT.

The chain joins TRBV7-2 to TRBJ2-3; TRBD1 might be the D (6 bases). Trimming left V 5 bases short and J 2 bases short, with 14 bases between. This CDR3 has 15 residues. Germline values: CDR1 SGHTA, CDR2 FQGNSA. The CDR3 loop is CASSTRGFFTDTQYF. The CDR3 DNA follows: TGTGCCAGCAGCACCAGGGGTTTCTTCACAGATACGCAGTATTTT.

The CDR3 is CASSPDPGASDTQYF. In nucleotides, the CDR3 is TGTGCCAGCAGCCCCGACCCAGGGGCATCAGATACGCAGTATTTT. This sequence joins TRBV5-4 and TRBJ2-3; tentative D call: TRBD1 (6 bases). Trimming removed 4 bases from V and 4 bases from J, with 16 bases in between. CDR3 length equals 15 residues. In germline, CDR1 is SGHNT, CDR2 YYREEE (reference sequence).

This clone appeared a single time. The V gene is TRBV7-6, the J gene TRBJ2-5, with TRBD2 matching over 7 bases. V lost 4 bases and J lost 7; bases outside the gene matches: 12. Germline V gene data show CDR1 as SGHVS and CDR2 as FNYEAQ. The CDR3 length is 15 residues. The CDR3 protein is CASSSPLGTIRTQYF. CDR3 nucleotides: TGTGCCAGCAGCTCGCCCCTTGGGACTATTCGGACCCAGTACTTC.

The chain links TRBV2 to TRBJ2-5, with 14 nucleotides matching TRBD2. Losses at the gene ends were 3 bases for V and 5 bases for J; bases not matched to a gene: 2. The V gene's germline CDR1 is SNHLY and CDR2 FYNNEI. The CDR3 totals 15 residues. DNA of the CDR3: TGTGCCAGCAGTGAGGGACTAGCGGGAGCTGAGACCCAGTACTTC. Its protein product is CASSEGLAGAETQYF.

V usage is TRBV6-5 and J usage is TRBJ2-3, with TRBD1 matching over 7 bases. After removal of 5 bases from V and 4 bases from J, the junction contained 9 bases not matched to a gene. Germline CDR1 is MNHEY and CDR2 is SVGAGI. The CDR3 contains 15 residues. CDR3 sequence: CASSRMTGTPDTQYF. The CDR3 DNA is TGTGCCAGCAGTCGGATGACAGGGACCCCAGATACGCAGTATTTT.

This chain connects TRBV27 to TRBJ1-5, with 7 bases lining up with TRBD1. The CDR3 loop spans 16 amino acids. Germline CDR1 is MNHEY and CDR2 is SMNVEV (reference sequence). The V and J ends lost 2 bases and 7 bases, in that order; junction bases with no gene match: 11. CDR3 amino acids: CASSLRAQGNLQPQHF. The CDR3 DNA is TGTGCCAGCAGTTTACGCGCACAGGGGAATCTACAGCCCCAGCATTTT.

The V and J genes are TRBV28 and TRBJ2-7, with D hard to call. CDR1 is MDHEN, CDR2 SYDVKM, per germline. This CDR3 has 12 amino acids. Trimming pared 6 bases from V and 6 bases from J, leaving 12 bases between. CDR3 in amino acids: CASRTNRVEQYF. The CDR3 DNA follows: TGTGCCAGCAGAACCAATCGGGTCGAGCAGTACTTC. The full variable domain, its missing parts supplied by reference TRBV28 and TRBJ2-7, is DVKVTQSSRYLVKRTGEKVFLECVQDMDHENMFWYRQDPGLGLRLIYFSYDVKMKEKGDIPEGYSVSREKKERFSLILESASTNQTSMYLCASRTNRVEQYFGPGTRLTVT.

The chain links TRBV6-1 to TRBJ2-7; D is unclear. Germline assignment: CDR1 MNHNS and CDR2 SASEGT. The CDR3 is 16 amino acids. The ends were cut back, 0 bases at V and 2 bases at J, with 14 bases in the middle. CDR3 DNA sequence: TGTGCCAGCAGTGAAGCGTTGGAAGTAAGACCCTACGAGCAGTACTTC. Translated: CASSEALEVRPYEQYF.

V is TRBV5-6 and J is TRBJ2-7; TRBD1 matches at 7 bases. CDR3 length: 13 residues. V was pared by 4 bases and J by 4 bases, with 5 bases of the junction left unmatched. Germline CDR1 reads SGHDT; CDR2 reads YYEEEE. The CDR3 coding sequence is TGTGCCAGCAGCGGGGGACAGTGGTACGAGCAGTACTTC. It yields the protein CASSGGQWYEQYF. Full variable domain (rest looked up from reference TRBV5-6 and TRBJ2-7): DAGVTQSPTHLIKTRGQQVTLRCSPKSGHDTVSWYQQALGQGPQFIFQYYEEEERQRGNFPDRFSGHQFPNYSSELNVNALLLGDSALYLCASSGGQWYEQYFGPGTRLTVT.

The V gene is TRBV27, the J gene TRBJ2-7; 7 bases map to TRBD1. The V gene end was trimmed by 3 bases and the J gene end by 3 bases; junction bases not matched to a gene: 5. The CDR3 spans 14 residues. CDR1 and CDR2 (germline): MNHEY, SMNVEV (reference sequence). CDR3 protein: CASSLVTGLYEQYF. Written as DNA, the CDR3 is TGTGCCAGCAGTTTGGTGACAGGGCTCTACGAGCAGTACTTC.

The chain has TRBV7-9 and TRBJ1-4; 9 nucleotides agree with TRBD1. The germline CDR1 and CDR2 sequences are SEHNR and FQNEAQ (reference sequence). This CDR3 contains 18 residues. V lost 2 bases to trimming and J lost 5 bases; unmatched junction nucleotides: 12. CDR3 protein: CASSLKFGGTGTNEKLFF. The CDR3 coding sequence is TGTGCCAGCAGCTTAAAGTTCGGGGGGACAGGGACGAATGAAAAACTGTTTTTT.

The CDR3 nucleotides read TGCGCCAGCAGCTTGGTCATTGGTCAAGAGACCCAGTACTTC. It specifies CASSLVIGQETQYF. The chain combines TRBV5-1 with TRBJ2-5; D gene uncertain. Germline CDR1 SGHRS, CDR2 YFSETQ. V lost 0 bases, J lost 2 bases, and 8 bases lay in between. The CDR3 covers 14 residues.

This chain connects TRBV28 to TRBJ2-7, with D possibly matching TRBD2 (6 bases). V was trimmed by 3 bases and J by 2 bases, leaving 14 bases between them. The length of the CDR3 is 15 residues. From germline, CDR1 is MDHEN and CDR2 SYDVKM. CDR3 amino acids: CASSFRGTRAYEQYF. CDR3 bases: TGTGCCAGCAGTTTTAGAGGGACTCGTGCCTACGAGCAGTACTTC.

This clone was counted once. The rearrangement joins TRBV4-2 to TRBJ2-1, with a tentative D call TRBD1 (6 bases). The CDR3 length is 15 residues. Trimming removed 0 bases from V and 4 bases from J, with 10 bases in between. Germline loops: CDR1 LGHNA, CDR2 YNFKEQ. The CDR3 is CASSQEEGQYNEQFF. CDR3 sequence (DNA): TGTGCCAGCAGCCAAGAGGAAGGACAGTACAATGAGCAGTTCTTC.

This chain joins TRBV6-5 and TRBJ2-1; D perhaps matches TRBD2 (5 bases). In germline, CDR1 is MNHEY, CDR2 SVGAGI. This CDR3 has 16 amino acids. V gave up 0 bases and J gave up 3 bases, with 12 bases separating them. The CDR3 region is CASSYSSGSRYNEQFF. The CDR3 DNA sequence: TGTGCCAGCAGTTACTCGAGTGGGAGCCGCTACAATGAGCAGTTCTTC.

The chain couples TRBV28 to TRBJ2-7; tentatively, D is TRBD2 (7 bases). The CDR3 spans 15 residues. CDR1 is MDHEN and CDR2 is SYDVKM in the germline V gene. V lost 2 bases to trimming and J lost 0 bases, with 11 bases between them. CDR3 in amino acids: CASSLIAGASYEQYF. The CDR3 DNA is TGTGCCAGCAGTTTAATCGCGGGGGCCTCCTACGAGCAGTACTTC. The full variable domain, with the rest looked up from reference TRBV28 and TRBJ2-7, is DVKVTQSSRYLVKRTGEKVFLECVQDMDHENMFWYRQDPGLGLRLIYFSYDVKMKEKGDIPEGYSVSREKKERFSLILESASTNQTSMYLCASSLIAGASYEQYFGPGTRLTVT.

The rearrangement links TRBV27 to TRBJ2-3, with TRBD2 identical over 8 bases. This CDR3 comprises 14 residues. Germline lookup yields CDR1 MNHEY and CDR2 SMNVEV (reference sequence). Losses at the gene ends were 6 bases for V and 6 bases for J; bases not matched to a gene: 8. The CDR3 sequence is CASRYGRAPDTQYF. CDR3 nucleotide sequence: TGTGCCAGCAGATACGGGAGGGCCCCCGATACGCAGTATTTT.

The V gene is TRBV25-1, the J gene TRBJ1-2, with 7 nucleotides matching TRBD1. The CDR3 sequence is 14 residues long. Germline trimming cut 5 bases from V and 2 bases from J; bases unmatched to any gene: 5. CDR1 is MGHDK, CDR2 SYGVNS, per germline. DNA for the CDR3: TGTGCCAGCAGTACCGGGACAGAAAACTATGGCTACACCTTC. Protein sequence: CASSTGTENYGYTF.

Written as DNA, the CDR3 is TGTGCCAGCAGTAACCGGGACGGTTCCTACGAGCAGTACTTC. This codes for CASSNRDGSYEQYF. The chain carries TRBV6-5 and TRBJ2-7; the D call may be TRBD1 or TRBD2 (5 bases each). CDR1 MNHEY and CDR2 SVGAGI come from the germline V gene. The CDR3 has 14 amino acids. Trimming pared 5 bases from V and 1 base from J, leaving 12 bases between.

The genes are TRBV19 and TRBJ2-7; D remains unclear. This CDR3 is built from 13 residues. Trimming stripped 1 base from V and 7 bases from J, with 11 bases between. Germline V lookup: CDR1 LNHDA, CDR2 SQIVND (reference sequence). The CDR3 region has the DNA TGTGCCAGTAGTATAGGGCCCAACTCAGAGCAGTACTTC. Translation gives CASSIGPNSEQYF.

This clone showed up just a few times. The chain links TRBV5-1 to TRBJ2-7, with TRBD2 matching 7 bases. The CDR3 loop spans 15 amino acids. Germline CDR1 SGHRS, CDR2 YFSETQ. The trim removed 3 bases at V and 6 bases at J, leaving 12 bases unmatched. CDR3 sequence: CASSWEVGGEGEQYF. In DNA form, the CDR3 reads TGCGCCAGCAGCTGGGAGGTTGGAGGGGAGGGCGAGCAGTACTTC.